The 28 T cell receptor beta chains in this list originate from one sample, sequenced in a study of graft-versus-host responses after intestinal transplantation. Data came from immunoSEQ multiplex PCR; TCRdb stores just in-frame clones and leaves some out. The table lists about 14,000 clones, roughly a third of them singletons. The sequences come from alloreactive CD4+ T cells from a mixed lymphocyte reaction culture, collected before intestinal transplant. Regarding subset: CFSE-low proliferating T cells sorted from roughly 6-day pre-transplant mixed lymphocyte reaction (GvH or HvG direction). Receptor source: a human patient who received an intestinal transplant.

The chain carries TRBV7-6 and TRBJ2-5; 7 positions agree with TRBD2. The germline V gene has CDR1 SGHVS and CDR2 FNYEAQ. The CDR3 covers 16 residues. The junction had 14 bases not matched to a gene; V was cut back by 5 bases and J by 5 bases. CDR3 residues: CASSPLGAIGGETQYF. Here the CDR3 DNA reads TGTGCCAGCAGCCCCCTCGGCGCCATCGGGGGGGAGACCCAGTACTTC.

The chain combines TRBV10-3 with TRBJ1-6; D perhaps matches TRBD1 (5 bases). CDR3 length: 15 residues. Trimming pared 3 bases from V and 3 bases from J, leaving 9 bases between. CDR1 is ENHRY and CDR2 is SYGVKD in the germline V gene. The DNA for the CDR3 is TGTGCCATCAGTGAAAGGGACGGCTATAATTCACCCCTCCACTTT. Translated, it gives CAISERDGYNSPLHF.

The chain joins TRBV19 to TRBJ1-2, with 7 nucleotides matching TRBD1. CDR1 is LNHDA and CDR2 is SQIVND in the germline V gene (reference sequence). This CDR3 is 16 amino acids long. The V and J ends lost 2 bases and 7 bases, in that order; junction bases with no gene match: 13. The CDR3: CASSIQTGIPTGGYTF. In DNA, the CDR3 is TGTGCCAGTAGTATACAGACAGGGATACCCACGGGTGGCTACACCTTC.

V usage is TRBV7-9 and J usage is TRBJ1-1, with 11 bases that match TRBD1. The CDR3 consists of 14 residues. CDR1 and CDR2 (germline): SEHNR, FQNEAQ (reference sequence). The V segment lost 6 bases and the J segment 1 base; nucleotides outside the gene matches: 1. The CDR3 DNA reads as TGTGCCAGCAGAGGACAGGGGGCGAACACTGAAGCTTTCTTT. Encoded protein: CASRGQGANTEAFF.

DNA for the CDR3: TGTGCCAGTAGTATGGAGGTAGCGAGCGGGAGGACAGATACGCAGTATTTT. This encodes CASSMEVASGRTDTQYF. The chain uses TRBV19 and TRBJ2-3; 9 positions agree with TRBD2. V lost 3 bases to trimming and J lost 3 bases; unmatched junction nucleotides: 10. CDR3 size: 17 residues. CDR1 LNHDA and CDR2 SQIVND come from the germline V gene (reference sequence).

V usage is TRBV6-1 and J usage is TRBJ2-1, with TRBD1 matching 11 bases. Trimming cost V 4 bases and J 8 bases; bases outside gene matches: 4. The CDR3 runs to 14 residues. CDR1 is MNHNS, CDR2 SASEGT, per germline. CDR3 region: CASSGTGGTYEQFF. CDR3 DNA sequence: TGTGCCAGCAGTGGGACAGGGGGCACGTATGAGCAGTTCTTC.

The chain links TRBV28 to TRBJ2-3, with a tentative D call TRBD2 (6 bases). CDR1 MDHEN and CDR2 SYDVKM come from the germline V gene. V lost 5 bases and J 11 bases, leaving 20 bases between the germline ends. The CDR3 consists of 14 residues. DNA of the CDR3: TGTGCCAGCAGTACCCAACCGACTAGATTTGGGCAGTATTTT. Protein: CASSTQPTRFGQYF.

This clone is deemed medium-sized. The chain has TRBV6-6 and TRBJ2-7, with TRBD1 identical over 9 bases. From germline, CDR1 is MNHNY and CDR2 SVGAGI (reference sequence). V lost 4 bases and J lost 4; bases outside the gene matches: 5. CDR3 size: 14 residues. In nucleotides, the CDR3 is TGTGCCAGCAGTTCCCGGGACAGGGCTTACGAGCAGTACTTC. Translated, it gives CASSSRDRAYEQYF.

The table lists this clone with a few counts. Here the CDR3 DNA reads TGCGCCAGCAGCTCCCGTGGACAGGGTGGCTACACCTTC. Translating gives CASSSRGQGGYTF. V and J are TRBV5-1 and TRBJ1-2, with TRBD1 matching 8 bases. There are 13 residues in the CDR3. Germline V gives CDR1 SGHRS, CDR2 YFSETQ. J was trimmed by 7 bases and V by 3 bases; bases with no gene match: 5.

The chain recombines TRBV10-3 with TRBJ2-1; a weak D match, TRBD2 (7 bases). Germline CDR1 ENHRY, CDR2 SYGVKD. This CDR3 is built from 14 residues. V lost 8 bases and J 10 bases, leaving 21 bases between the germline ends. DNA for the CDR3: TGTGCCATCCCGGGGGGAGGGGGAGTCTCCGAGCAGTTCTTC. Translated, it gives CAIPGGGGVSEQFF.

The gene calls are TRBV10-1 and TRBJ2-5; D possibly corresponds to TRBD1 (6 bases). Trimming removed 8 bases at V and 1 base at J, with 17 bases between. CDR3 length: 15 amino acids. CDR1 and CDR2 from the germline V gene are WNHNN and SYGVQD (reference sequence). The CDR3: CASGVDQGTQETQYF. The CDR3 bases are TGCGCCAGCGGCGTAGACCAGGGGACCCAAGAGACCCAGTACTTC.

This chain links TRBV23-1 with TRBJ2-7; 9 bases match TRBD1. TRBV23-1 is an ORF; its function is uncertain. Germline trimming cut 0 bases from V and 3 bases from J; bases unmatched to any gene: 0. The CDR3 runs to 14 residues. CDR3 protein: CASSQSTGGYEQYF. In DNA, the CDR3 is TGCGCCAGCAGTCAATCGACAGGGGGCTACGAGCAGTACTTC.

The CDR3 coding sequence is TGTGCCAGCAGCTCCCAGGGGTTGAGCACAGATACGCAGTATTTT. This sequence encodes CASSSQGLSTDTQYF. The genes are TRBV7-2 and TRBJ2-3; D is perhaps TRBD1 (6 bases). Germline V gene sequence: CDR1 SGHTA, CDR2 FQGNSA. CDR3 length equals 15 residues. Trimming removed 4 bases from V and 0 bases from J, with 11 bases in between.

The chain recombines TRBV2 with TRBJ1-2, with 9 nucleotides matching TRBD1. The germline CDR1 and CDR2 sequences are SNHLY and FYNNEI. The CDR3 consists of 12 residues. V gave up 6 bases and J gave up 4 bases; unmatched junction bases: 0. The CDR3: CASRTGGYGYTF. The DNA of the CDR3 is TGTGCCAGCAGGACAGGGGGCTATGGCTACACCTTC.

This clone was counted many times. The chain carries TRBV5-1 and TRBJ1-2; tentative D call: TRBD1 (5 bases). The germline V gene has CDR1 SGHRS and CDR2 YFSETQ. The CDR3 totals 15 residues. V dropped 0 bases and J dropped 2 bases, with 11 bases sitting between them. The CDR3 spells CASSLGTGGNYGYTF. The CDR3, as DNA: TGCGCCAGCAGCTTGGGTACGGGGGGAAACTATGGCTACACCTTC.

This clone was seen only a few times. Written as DNA, the CDR3 is TGTGCCAGCAGCTCCACAAGCGGGCAGCCCCAGCATTTT. It yields the protein CASSSTSGQPQHF. The chain uses TRBV7-4 and TRBJ1-5; D gene uncertain. V gave up 4 bases and J gave up 7 bases, with 11 bases separating them. This CDR3 has 13 amino acids. Germline V lookup: CDR1 SGHVT, CDR2 SQSDAQ. The full variable domain, completed using reference TRBV7-4 and TRBJ1-5, is GAGVSQSPRYKVAKRGRDVALRCDSISGHVTLYWYRQTLGQGSEVLTYSQSDAQRDKSGRPSGRFSAERPERSVSTLKIQRTEQGDSAVYLCASSSTSGQPQHFGDGTRLSIL.

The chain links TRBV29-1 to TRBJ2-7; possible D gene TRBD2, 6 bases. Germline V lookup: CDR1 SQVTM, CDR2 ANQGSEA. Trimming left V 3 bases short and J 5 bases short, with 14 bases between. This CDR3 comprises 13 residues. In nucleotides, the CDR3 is TGCAGCGTTGAGTCGCGGAGGGACCACGAGCAGTACTTC. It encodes CSVESRRDHEQYF.

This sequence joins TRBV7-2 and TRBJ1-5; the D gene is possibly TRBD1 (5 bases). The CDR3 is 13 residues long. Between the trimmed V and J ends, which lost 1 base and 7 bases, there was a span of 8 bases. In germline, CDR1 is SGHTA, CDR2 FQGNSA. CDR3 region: CASSLGGGQPQHF. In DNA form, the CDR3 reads TGTGCCAGCAGCTTAGGGGGGGGGCAGCCCCAGCATTTT.

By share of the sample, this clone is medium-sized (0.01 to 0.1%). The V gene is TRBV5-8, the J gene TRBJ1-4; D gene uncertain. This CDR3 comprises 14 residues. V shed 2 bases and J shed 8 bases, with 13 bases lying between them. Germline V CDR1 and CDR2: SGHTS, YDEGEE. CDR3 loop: CASSFGRTNEKLFF. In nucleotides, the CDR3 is TGTGCCAGCAGCTTCGGCAGGACCAACGAAAAACTGTTTTTT.

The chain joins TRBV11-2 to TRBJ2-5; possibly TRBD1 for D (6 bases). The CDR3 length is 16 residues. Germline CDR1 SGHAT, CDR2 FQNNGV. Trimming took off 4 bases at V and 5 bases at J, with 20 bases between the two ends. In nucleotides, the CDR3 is TGTGCCAGCAGCTACCTCGTATGGGGGCCAAGGGAGACCCAGTACTTC. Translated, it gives CASSYLVWGPRETQYF.

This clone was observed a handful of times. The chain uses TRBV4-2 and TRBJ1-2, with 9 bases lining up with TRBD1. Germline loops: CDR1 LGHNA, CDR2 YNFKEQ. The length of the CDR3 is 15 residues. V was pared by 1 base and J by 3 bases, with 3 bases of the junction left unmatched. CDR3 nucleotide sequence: TGTGCCAGCAGCCAAGTTCGGGACAGGGACTATGGCTACACCTTC. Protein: CASSQVRDRDYGYTF.

This CDR3 reads CASSHWTSGRRSYEQYF. CDR3 DNA: TGTGCCAGCAGTCATTGGACTAGCGGGAGAAGGTCCTACGAGCAGTACTTC. The gene calls are TRBV27 and TRBJ2-7, with 13 bases lining up with TRBD2. The germline V gene encodes CDR1 MNHEY and CDR2 SMNVEV (reference sequence). The ends lost 5 bases at V and 1 base at J; junction bases unmatched: 8. The CDR3 consists of 17 residues.

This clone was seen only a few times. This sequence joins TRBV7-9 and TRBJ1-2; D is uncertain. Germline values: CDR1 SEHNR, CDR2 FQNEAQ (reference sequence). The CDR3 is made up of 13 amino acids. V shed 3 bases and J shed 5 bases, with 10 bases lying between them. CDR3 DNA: TGTGCCAGCAGCTTTGAGGGCTTTTATGGCTACACCTTC. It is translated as CASSFEGFYGYTF.

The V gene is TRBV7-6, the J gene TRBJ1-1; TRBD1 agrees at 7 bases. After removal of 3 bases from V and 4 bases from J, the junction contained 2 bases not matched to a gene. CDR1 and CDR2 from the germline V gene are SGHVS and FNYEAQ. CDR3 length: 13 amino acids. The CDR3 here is CASSLQGVTEAFF. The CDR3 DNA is TGTGCCAGCAGCTTGCAGGGGGTCACTGAAGCTTTCTTT.

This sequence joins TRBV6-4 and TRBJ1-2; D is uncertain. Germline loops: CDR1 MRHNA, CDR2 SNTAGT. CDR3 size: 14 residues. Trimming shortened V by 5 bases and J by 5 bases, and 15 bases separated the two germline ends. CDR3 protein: CASSPRVGIYGYTF. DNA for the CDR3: TGTGCCAGCAGTCCCCGAGTAGGGATTTATGGCTACACCTTC.

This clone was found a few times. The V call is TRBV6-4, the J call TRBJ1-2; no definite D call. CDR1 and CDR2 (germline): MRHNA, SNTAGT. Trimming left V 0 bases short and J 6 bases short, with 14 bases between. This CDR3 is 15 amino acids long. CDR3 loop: CASSDSSRGYNGYTF. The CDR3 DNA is TGTGCCAGCAGTGACTCTAGTCGAGGGTACAATGGCTACACCTTC.

CDR3 residues: CASGYTAISGNTIYF. In nucleotides, the CDR3 is TGTGCCAGCGGATACACAGCGATTTCTGGAAACACCATATATTTT. The chain recombines TRBV28 with TRBJ1-3; D gene unclear. The V gene's germline CDR1 is MDHEN and CDR2 SYDVKM. Trimming took off 8 bases at V and 1 base at J, with 15 bases between the two ends. The CDR3 sequence is 15 residues long. Supplemented by reference TRBV28 and TRBJ1-3, the full variable domain reads DVKVTQSSRYLVKRTGEKVFLECVQDMDHENMFWYRQDPGLGLRLIYFSYDVKMKEKGDIPEGYSVSREKKERFSLILESASTNQTSMYLCASGYTAISGNTIYFGEGSWLTVV.

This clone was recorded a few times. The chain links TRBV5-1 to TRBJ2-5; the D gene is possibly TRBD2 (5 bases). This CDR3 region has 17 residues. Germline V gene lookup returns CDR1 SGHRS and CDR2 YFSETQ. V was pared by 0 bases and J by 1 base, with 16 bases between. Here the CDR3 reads CASSLAWLAPSQETQYF. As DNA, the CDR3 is TGCGCCAGCAGCTTGGCTTGGTTAGCGCCTAGCCAAGAGACCCAGTACTTC. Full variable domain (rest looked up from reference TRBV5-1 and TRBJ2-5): KAGVTQTPRYLIKTRGQQVTLSCSPISGHRSVSWYQQTPGQGLQFLFEYFSETQRNKGNFPGRFSGRQFSNSRSEMNVSTLELGDSALYLCASSLAWLAPSQETQYFGPGTRLLVL.